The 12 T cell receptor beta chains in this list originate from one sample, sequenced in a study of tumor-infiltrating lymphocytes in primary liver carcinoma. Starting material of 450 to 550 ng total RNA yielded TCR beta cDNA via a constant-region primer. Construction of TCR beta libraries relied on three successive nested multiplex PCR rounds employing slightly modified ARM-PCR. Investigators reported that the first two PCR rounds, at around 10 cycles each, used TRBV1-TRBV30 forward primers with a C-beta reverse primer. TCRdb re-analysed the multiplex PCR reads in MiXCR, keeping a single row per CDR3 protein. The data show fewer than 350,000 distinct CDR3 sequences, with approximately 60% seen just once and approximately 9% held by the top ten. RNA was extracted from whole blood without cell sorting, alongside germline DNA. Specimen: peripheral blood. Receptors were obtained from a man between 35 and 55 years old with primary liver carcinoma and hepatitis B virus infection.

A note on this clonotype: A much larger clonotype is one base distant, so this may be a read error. This CDR3 reads CASGRGQGGNERFF. The CDR3 coding sequence is TGTGCATCCGGAAGGGGCCAAGGAGGGAATGAGCGGTTCTTC. The chain has TRBV5-6 and TRBJ2-1, with D possibly matching TRBD2 (6 bases). Germline CDR1 reads SGHDT; CDR2 reads YYEEEE. The CDR3 is made up of 14 amino acids.

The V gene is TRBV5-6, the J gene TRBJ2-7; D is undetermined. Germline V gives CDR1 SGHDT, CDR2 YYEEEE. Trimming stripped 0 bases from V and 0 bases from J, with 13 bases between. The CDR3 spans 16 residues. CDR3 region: CASSLGLSLSSYEQYF. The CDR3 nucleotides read TGTGCCAGCAGCTTGGGATTGTCGTTGAGCTCCTACGAGCAGTACTTC.

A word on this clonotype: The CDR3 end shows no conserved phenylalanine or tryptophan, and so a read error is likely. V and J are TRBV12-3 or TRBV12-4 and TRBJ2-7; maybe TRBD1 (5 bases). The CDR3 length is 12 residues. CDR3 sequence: CANSFAGLEQYL. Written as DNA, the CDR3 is TGTGCCAACAGTTTCGCAGGGCTCGAGCAGTACCTC.

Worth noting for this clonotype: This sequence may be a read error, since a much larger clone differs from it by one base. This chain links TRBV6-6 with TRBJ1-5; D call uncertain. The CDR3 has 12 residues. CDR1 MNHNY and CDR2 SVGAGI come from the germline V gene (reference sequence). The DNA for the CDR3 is TGTGCCAGCAGGGCCCGCAATCAGTCCCAGCATTTT. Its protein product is CASRARNQSQHF.

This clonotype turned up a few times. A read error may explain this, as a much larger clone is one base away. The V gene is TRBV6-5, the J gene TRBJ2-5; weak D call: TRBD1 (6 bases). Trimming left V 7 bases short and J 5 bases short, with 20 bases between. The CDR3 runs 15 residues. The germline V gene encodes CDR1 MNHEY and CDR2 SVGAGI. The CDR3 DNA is TGTGCCAGCAATCCCCGGACAGAGGATTTCGAGACCCAGTACTTC. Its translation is CASNPRTEDFETQYF.

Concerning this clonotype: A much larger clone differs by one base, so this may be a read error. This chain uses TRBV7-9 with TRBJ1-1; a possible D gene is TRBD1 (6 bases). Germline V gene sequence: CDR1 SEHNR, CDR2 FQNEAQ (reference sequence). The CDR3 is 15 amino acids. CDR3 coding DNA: TGTGCCAGCAGCTTAGCCGGCAACACAAGGACAGAAGCTTTATTT. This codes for CASSLAGNTRTEALF. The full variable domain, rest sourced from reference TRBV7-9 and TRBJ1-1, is DTGVSQNPRHKITKRGQNVTFRCDPISEHNRLYWYRQTLGQGPEFLTYFQNEAQLEKSRLLSDRFSAERPKGSFSTLEIQRTEQGDSAMYLCASSLAGNTRTEALFGQGTRLTVV.

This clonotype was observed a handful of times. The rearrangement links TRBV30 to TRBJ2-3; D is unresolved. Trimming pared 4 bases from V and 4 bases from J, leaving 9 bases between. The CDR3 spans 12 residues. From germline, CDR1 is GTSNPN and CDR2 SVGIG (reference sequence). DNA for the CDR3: TGTGCCTGGAATAGCCAACCAGATACGCAGTATTTT. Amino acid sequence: CAWNSQPDTQYF.

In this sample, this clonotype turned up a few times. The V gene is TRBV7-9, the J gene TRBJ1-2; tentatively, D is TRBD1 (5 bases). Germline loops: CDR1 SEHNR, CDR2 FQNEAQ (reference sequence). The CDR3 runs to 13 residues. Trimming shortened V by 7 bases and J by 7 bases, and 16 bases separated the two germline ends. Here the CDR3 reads CASTRDRLSGYTF. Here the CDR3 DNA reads TGTGCCAGCACCAGGGACCGCTTAAGTGGCTACACCTTC. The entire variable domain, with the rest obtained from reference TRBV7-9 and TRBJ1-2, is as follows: DTGVSQNPRHKITKRGQNVTFRCDPISEHNRLYWYRQTLGQGPEFLTYFQNEAQLEKSRLLSDRFSAERPKGSFSTLEIQRTEQGDSAMYLCASTRDRLSGYTFGSGTRLTVV.

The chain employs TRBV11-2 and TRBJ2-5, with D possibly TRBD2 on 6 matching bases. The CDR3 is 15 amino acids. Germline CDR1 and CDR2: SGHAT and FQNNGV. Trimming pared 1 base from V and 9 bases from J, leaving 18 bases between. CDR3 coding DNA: TGTGCCAGCAGCTTAGTATCGGGGACGGGGGAGGCCCAGTACTTC. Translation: CASSLVSGTGEAQYF. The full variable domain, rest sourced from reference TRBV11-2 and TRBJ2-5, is EAGVAQSPRYKIIEKRQSVAFWCNPISGHATLYWYQQILGQGPKLLIQFQNNGVVDDSQLPKDRFSAERLKGVDSTLKIQPAKLEDSAVYLCASSLVSGTGEAQYFGPGTRLLVL.

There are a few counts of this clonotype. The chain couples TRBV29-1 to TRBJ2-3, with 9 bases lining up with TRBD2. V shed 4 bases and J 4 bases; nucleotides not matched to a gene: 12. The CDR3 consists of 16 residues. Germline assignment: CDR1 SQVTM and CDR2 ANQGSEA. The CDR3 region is CSVGGASGMRADTQYF. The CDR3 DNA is TGCAGCGTTGGGGGCGCTAGCGGGATGCGGGCAGATACGCAGTATTTT.

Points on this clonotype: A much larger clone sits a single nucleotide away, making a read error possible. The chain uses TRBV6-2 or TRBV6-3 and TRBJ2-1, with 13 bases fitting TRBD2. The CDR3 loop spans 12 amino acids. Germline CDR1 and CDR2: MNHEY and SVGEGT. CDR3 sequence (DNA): TGTGACAGCAGTCAGGGACTAGCGGGACCAATCTTC. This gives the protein CDSSQGLAGPIF.

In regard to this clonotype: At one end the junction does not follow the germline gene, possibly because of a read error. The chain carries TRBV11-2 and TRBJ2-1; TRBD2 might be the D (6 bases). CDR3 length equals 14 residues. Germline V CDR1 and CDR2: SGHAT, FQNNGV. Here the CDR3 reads CASSLGGWISEQVF. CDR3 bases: TGTGCCAGCAGCTTGGGGGGATGGATTAGTGAGCAGGTCTTC.